A selection of T cell receptor beta chains follows, all from one sample in a study of blood T cell repertoires in COVID-19. Sequenced by immunoSEQ multiplex PCR; TCRdb stores in-frame clones only, minus some. The sample lists some 200,000 clones, roughly 79% occurring once. The specimen sequenced was peripheral blood. The receptors here all came from a human donor with acute or convalescent COVID-19. The donor label of this sample is uncertain. Each CDR3 is given with its conserved first and last residue. The D gene is left open where the match is weak. Size is omitted from some rows. Given values are once, few, many or a class for expanded clones.

d_gene: NA; j_gene: TRBJ2-7; abundance: few; v_gene: TRBV27; CDR3aa: CASSLNRVYEQYF; CDR3nt: TGTGCCAGCAGTTTGAACAGAGTTTACGAGCAGTACTTC
d_gene: TRBD2; j_gene: TRBJ2-5; abundance: NA; v_gene: TRBV7-2; CDR3aa: CASSLVPSGLLGETQYF; CDR3nt: TGTGCCAGCAGCTTAGTACCTAGCGGGCTGCTTGGGGAGACCCAGTACTTC
d_gene: TRBD1; j_gene: TRBJ1-5; abundance: NA; v_gene: TRBV19; CDR3aa: CASSPQKDRGANGNQPQHF; CDR3nt: TGTGCCAGTAGTCCACAGAAGGACAGGGGCGCAAACGGCAATCAGCCCCAGCATTTT
d_gene: NA; j_gene: TRBJ1-4; abundance: NA; v_gene: TRBV5-8; CDR3aa: CASSAQGQKAGKLFF; CDR3nt: TGTGCCAGCAGCGCACAGGGTCAGAAGGCGGGTAAACTGTTTTTT
d_gene: NA; j_gene: TRBJ2-6; abundance: NA; v_gene: TRBV9; CDR3aa: CASSVAPRSSGANVLTF; CDR3nt: TGTGCCAGCAGCGTAGCTCCTCGTTCCTCTGGGGCCAACGTCCTGACTTTC
d_gene: NA; j_gene: TRBJ1-1; abundance: NA; v_gene: TRBV30; CDR3aa: CAWSVDGRSTEAFF; CDR3nt: TGTGCCTGGAGTGTTGACGGAAGGAGCACTGAAGCTTTCTTT
d_gene: TRBD2; j_gene: TRBJ2-1; abundance: few; v_gene: TRBV19; CDR3aa: CASSIRLAGAYNEQFF; CDR3nt: TGTGCCAGTAGTATTCGGCTAGCGGGAGCATACAATGAGCAGTTCTTC
d_gene: NA; j_gene: TRBJ1-3; abundance: NA; v_gene: TRBV5-4; CDR3aa: CASSPKGSDILAGNTIYF; CDR3nt: TGTGCCAGCAGCCCAAAGGGATCGGACATACTGGCTGGAAACACCATATATTTT
d_gene: TRBD2; j_gene: TRBJ2-1; abundance: NA; v_gene: TRBV5-6; CDR3aa: CASSLARLAGRTHNEQFF; CDR3nt: TGTGCCAGCAGCTTGGCGAGACTAGCGGGCCGGACCCACAATGAGCAGTTCTTC
d_gene: TRBD2; j_gene: TRBJ2-3; abundance: few; v_gene: TRBV4-2; CDR3aa: CASSQVGTSVGTDTQYF; CDR3nt: TGTGCCAGCAGCCAAGTCGGAACTAGCGTAGGAACAGATACGCAGTATTTT
d_gene: NA; j_gene: TRBJ1-2; abundance: NA; v_gene: TRBV6-2/TRBV6-3; CDR3aa: CASSPPMIGKGGYGYTF; CDR3nt: TGTGCCAGCAGCCCGCCTATGATTGGGAAAGGAGGCTATGGCTACACCTTC
d_gene: TRBD1; j_gene: TRBJ1-2; abundance: NA; v_gene: TRBV30; CDR3aa: CAWSGRGLDGYTF; CDR3nt: TGTGCCTGGAGTGGCAGGGGGCTGGATGGCTACACCTTC
d_gene: TRBD1; j_gene: TRBJ1-5; abundance: NA; v_gene: TRBV7-2; CDR3aa: CASSLGTGTLNQPQHF; CDR3nt: TGTGCCAGCAGCCTCGGGACAGGGACCCTTAATCAGCCCCAGCATTTT
d_gene: TRBD2; j_gene: TRBJ2-3; abundance: NA; v_gene: TRBV28; CDR3aa: CASSLSGGKDTQYF; CDR3nt: TGTGCCAGCAGTTTAAGCGGGGGCAAAGATACGCAGTATTTT
d_gene: TRBD1; j_gene: TRBJ1-2; abundance: NA; v_gene: TRBV6-5; CDR3aa: CASSYSAGGSGYGYTF; CDR3nt: TGTGCCAGCAGTTACTCGGCAGGGGGCTCTGGCTATGGCTACACCTTC
d_gene: TRBD1; j_gene: TRBJ2-7; abundance: NA; v_gene: TRBV5-6; CDR3aa: CASSDSYRGRSYEQYF; CDR3nt: TGTGCCAGCAGCGACTCCTACAGGGGGCGGTCCTACGAGCAGTACTTC
d_gene: TRBD1; j_gene: TRBJ2-7; abundance: NA; v_gene: TRBV11-1; CDR3aa: CASSNSQGAPYEQYF; CDR3nt: TGTGCCAGCAGCAACTCCCAGGGGGCACCCTACGAGCAGTACTTC
d_gene: TRBD2; j_gene: TRBJ2-2; abundance: once; v_gene: TRBV14; CDR3aa: CASSPVAGHTGELFF; CDR3nt: TGTGCCAGCAGTCCGGTAGCGGGTCACACCGGGGAGCTGTTTTTT
d_gene: TRBD2; j_gene: TRBJ2-1; abundance: NA; v_gene: TRBV19; CDR3aa: CASRVLTSGGNEQFF; CDR3nt: TGTGCCAGTAGGGTCCTGACTAGCGGAGGCAATGAGCAGTTCTTC
d_gene: NA; j_gene: TRBJ2-6; abundance: NA; v_gene: TRBV19; CDR3aa: CASSVSGLGANVLTF; CDR3nt: TGTGCCAGTAGTGTTTCAGGCCTGGGGGCCAACGTCCTGACTTTC
d_gene: TRBD2; j_gene: TRBJ2-7; abundance: many; v_gene: TRBV5-8; CDR3aa: CASSLAAGGQNEQYF; CDR3nt: TGTGCCAGCAGCTTGGCGGCGGGAGGGCAAAACGAGCAGTACTTC
d_gene: NA; j_gene: TRBJ2-1; abundance: NA; v_gene: TRBV9; CDR3aa: CASSVVGHSRSYNEQFF; CDR3nt: TGTGCCAGCAGCGTAGTGGGACACTCCCGCTCCTACAATGAGCAGTTCTTC
d_gene: TRBD2; j_gene: TRBJ2-7; abundance: once; v_gene: TRBV5-3; CDR3aa: CARSLDRTSGRTTYEQYF; CDR3nt: TGTGCCAGAAGCTTGGATAGGACTAGCGGAAGGACGACCTACGAGCAGTACTTC
d_gene: TRBD2; j_gene: TRBJ2-1; abundance: NA; v_gene: TRBV7-9; CDR3aa: CASSAGTSGLNNEQFF; CDR3nt: TGTGCCAGCAGCGCTGGGACTAGCGGACTCAACAATGAGCAGTTCTTC